Sequencing of this T cell receptor beta chain was carried out in a study of spatial heterogeneity in lung cancer. Study-wide context: In tumor regions TCR transcript counts correlated strongly with a matched bulk RNA-seq T cell module score. Whole-study findings and limits: Mutation counts in tumors were tracked by counts of expanded intratumoral alpha and beta TCRs. Of the expanded TCRs, ubiquitous and regional counts tracked the counts of ubiquitous and regional nonsynonymous mutations, respectively.

The sample's time point: sample taken at primary tumor resection. Whole RNA, which was extracted from tumor, nontumor lung tissue or frozen PBMC, was sequenced without any cell sorting. This clonotype was found many times. Its antigen remains unidentified. A distinct unique molecular identifier was carried by each TCR cDNA molecule. TCRdb redid the calling of the 5' RACE reads with MiXCR, one entry per CDR3 protein. This table has about 12,000 distinct CDR3 sequences, about 5% appearing once. With 6 bases clipped from V and 2 bases from J, the junction kept 5 bases outside the gene matches. Germline-derived CDR1 and CDR2 are SQVTM and ANQGSEA. The length of the CDR3 is 13 residues.

The sequence derives from a male donor with early-stage non-small cell lung cancer. The chain recombines TRBV29-1 with TRBJ1-2; 8 bases align to TRBD1. The material sequenced was lung tumor tissue, taken at surgery. This CDR3 reads CSVAGQGNYGYTF. In DNA, the CDR3 is TGCAGCGTGGCCGGACAGGGAAACTATGGCTACACCTTC.